A single sample is the source of the 21 T cell receptor beta chains below, sequenced in a study of vaccination effects on CD4 cells after COVID-19. Using viral peptide pools, the ViraFEST assay grew out antigen-specific CD4+ T cells prior to sequencing. The culture ran for 10 days before CD4+ T cells were isolated. The study found no prior SARS-CoV-2 infection in the vaccine recipients, who tested negative for nucleocapsid antibodies. These receptors are not linked to any known antigen. Generated by immunoSEQ multiplex PCR, the TCRdb table keeps only in-frame clones and is missing some. This sample has 77,000 or so clones, with over 70% found just once. The material was CD4+ T cells from PBMCs cultured with SARS-CoV-2 spike peptides, obtained before COVID-19 vaccination. Receptor source: a human donor who received a COVID-19 vaccine.

The J gene is TRBJ1-2, the V gene TRBV18; D remains ambiguous. V was pared by 6 bases and J by 8 bases, with 16 bases between. Germline V gives CDR1 KGHSH, CDR2 LQKENI. The CDR3 consists of 13 residues. The CDR3 sequence is CASSVLPFEGYTF. CDR3 in DNA: TGTGCCAGCTCGGTTCTCCCCTTCGAAGGCTACACCTTC.

The V gene is TRBV5-4, the J gene TRBJ1-2; D is uncertain. Germline lookup yields CDR1 SGHNT and CDR2 YYREEE (reference sequence). V was shortened by 2 bases and J by 4 bases, with 9 bases between the two germline ends. This CDR3 contains 13 residues. The CDR3 DNA reads as TGTGCCAGCAGCTTCGACGGCATCTATGGCTACACCTTC. This sequence encodes CASSFDGIYGYTF.

The genes are TRBV3-1 (or the pseudogene TRBV3-2) and TRBJ1-1; unclear D gene. Germline V lookup: CDR1 LGHDT, CDR2 YNNKEL (reference sequence). Trimming pared 2 bases from V and 0 bases from J, leaving 7 bases between. The CDR3 loop spans 14 amino acids. The CDR3 region is CASSQRLMNTEAFF. In DNA, the CDR3 is TGTGCCAGCAGCCAACGTCTTATGAACACTGAAGCTTTCTTT.

DNA of the CDR3: TGTGCCTGGAGTTCTCAGGGCCCACTCGGGAGCTACACCTTC. Translating it yields CAWSSQGPLGSYTF. The rearrangement links TRBV30 to TRBJ1-2; D is perhaps TRBD1 (5 bases). V lost 2 bases, J lost 9 bases, and 19 bases lay in between. Germline-derived CDR1 and CDR2 are GTSNPN and SVGIG (reference sequence). The CDR3 contains 14 residues.

The chain employs TRBV2 and TRBJ2-2, with D perhaps matching TRBD1 (5 bases). Per the germline V gene, CDR1 is SNHLY and CDR2 is FYNNEI. This CDR3 has 15 amino acids. Deletions cut 0 bases from V and 4 bases from J, with 9 bases between. The chain's CDR3 is CASSEARQGTGELFF. CDR3 in DNA: TGTGCCAGCAGTGAAGCTCGCCAGGGCACCGGGGAGCTGTTTTTT.

V gene TRBV9 combines with J gene TRBJ1-2; 12 bases match TRBD1. The trim removed 3 bases at V and 5 bases at J, leaving 8 bases unmatched. This CDR3 comprises 16 residues. CDR1 and CDR2 (germline): SGDLS, YYNGEE. The CDR3: CASSAGPGQGAYGYTF. The CDR3, as DNA: TGTGCCAGCAGCGCGGGACCGGGACAGGGGGCTTATGGCTACACCTTC.

In its sample, this clone was seen once. The chain joins TRBV6-5 to TRBJ1-3; D gene ambiguous. Germline CDR1 and CDR2: MNHEY and SVGAGI. The CDR3 totals 15 residues. V was cut by 2 bases and J by 0 bases, with 8 bases left in between. The CDR3 nucleotides are TGTGCCAGCAGTTACACGGCGGTCTCTGGAAACACCATATATTTT. Residues: CASSYTAVSGNTIYF.

The chain carries TRBV24-1 and TRBJ2-1; 12 bases agree with TRBD2. Germline assignment: CDR1 KGHDR and CDR2 SFDVKD. The CDR3 runs to 16 residues. Germline trimming cut 4 bases from V and 5 bases from J; bases unmatched to any gene: 5. CDR3 region: CATSDPSGGANNEQFF. The CDR3 nucleotides read TGTGCCACCAGTGACCCTAGCGGGGGGGCCAACAATGAGCAGTTCTTC.

The chain links TRBV5-5 to TRBJ1-5; TRBD1 is a possible D gene (6 bases). Per germline, CDR1 SGHKS and CDR2 YYEKEE (reference sequence). The CDR3 length is 16 residues. The V and J ends lost 4 bases and 2 bases respectively, with 16 bases between them. The CDR3 sequence: CASSHLRDMGNQPQHF. The CDR3 DNA sequence: TGTGCCAGCAGCCATTTGAGGGACATGGGCAATCAGCCCCAGCATTTT. The whole variable domain, filled in from reference TRBV5-5 and TRBJ1-5, reads DAGVTQSPTHLIKTRGQQVTLRCSPISGHKSVSWYQQVLGQGPQFIFQYYEKEERGRGNFPDRFSARQFPNYSSELNVNALLLGDSALYLCASSHLRDMGNQPQHFGDGTRLSIL.

The chain combines TRBV7-2 with TRBJ1-2; 8 bases agree with TRBD1. This CDR3 comprises 16 residues. The V and J ends lost 5 bases and 6 bases, in that order; junction bases with no gene match: 14. In germline, CDR1 is SGHTA, CDR2 FQGNSA. The CDR3 DNA reads as TGTGCCAGCAGCCAACTTAATTCACCAGGGGGCAATGGCTACACCTTC. It is translated as CASSQLNSPGGNGYTF.

This chain connects TRBV28 to TRBJ2-5; 9 bases map to TRBD1. V was pared by 6 bases and J by 5 bases, with 16 bases of the junction left unmatched. This CDR3 is built from 17 residues. Germline CDR1 MDHEN, CDR2 SYDVKM. As DNA, the CDR3 is TGTGCCAGCAGAGACAGCCCCCACAGGGGGCTCCGGGAGACCCAGTACTTC. This sequence encodes CASRDSPHRGLRETQYF.

The chain joins TRBV18 to TRBJ1-5, with a possible D match to TRBD1 (5 bases). CDR3 length: 14 residues. V lost 3 bases, J lost 7 bases, and 13 bases lay in between. CDR1 is KGHSH and CDR2 is LQKENI in the germline V gene. The CDR3 coding sequence is TGTGCCAGCTCACCTGACAGAAGCGTCCAGCCCCAGCATTTT. Its protein product is CASSPDRSVQPQHF.

This clone was counted a few times. This chain links TRBV20-1 with TRBJ1-3; D uncertain. V lost 6 bases to trimming and J lost 5 bases, with 11 bases between them. This CDR3 has 12 residues. Germline V gene lookup returns CDR1 DFQATT and CDR2 SNEGSKA (reference sequence). The CDR3 is CSASTFRNTIYF. Here the CDR3 DNA reads TGCAGTGCCAGTACTTTCCGAAACACCATATATTTT.

The CDR3 DNA reads as TGTGCCAGCAGTTTGGCGGCGGATCGGCGCTATGGCTACACCTTC. It yields the protein CASSLAADRRYGYTF. V gene TRBV28 combines with J gene TRBJ1-2; D is uncertain. Germline lookup yields CDR1 MDHEN and CDR2 SYDVKM. Trimming removed 3 bases from V and 4 bases from J, with 15 bases in between. The CDR3 covers 15 residues.

This clone was seen a handful of times. The chain recombines TRBV23-1 with TRBJ2-7; no reliable D call. TRBV23-1 is known as an ORF, though its function is uncertain. The CDR3 runs to 16 residues. Trimming pared 0 bases from V and 3 bases from J, leaving 15 bases between. The CDR3 protein is CASSQSPRRPDYEQYV. The CDR3 DNA sequence: TGCGCCAGCAGTCAATCCCCCCGCAGGCCTGACTACGAGCAGTACGTC.

The rearrangement joins TRBV27 to TRBJ1-3, with D unresolved. CDR1 MNHEY and CDR2 SMNVEV come from the germline V gene (reference sequence). There are 12 residues in the CDR3. Trimming took off 5 bases at V and 0 bases at J, with 2 bases between the two ends. CDR3 coding DNA: TGTGCCAGCAGTGACTCTGGAAACACCATATATTTT. Translation: CASSDSGNTIYF.

The rearrangement joins TRBV19 to TRBJ2-4, with 13 positions matching TRBD2. Germline trimming cut 4 bases from V and 0 bases from J; bases unmatched to any gene: 9. Germline V CDR1 and CDR2: LNHDA, SQIVND (reference sequence). There are 19 residues in the CDR3. DNA of the CDR3: TGTGCCAGTAGTAACTCCGGGACTAGCGGGACGCTAGCCAAAAACATTCAGTACTTC. Encoded protein: CASSNSGTSGTLAKNIQYF.

The chain uses TRBV18 and TRBJ2-7; TRBD1 might be the D (6 bases). The V and J ends lost 1 base and 2 bases respectively, with 6 bases between them. This CDR3 contains 13 residues. Germline assignment: CDR1 KGHSH and CDR2 LQKENI. This CDR3 is CASSPQGAYEQYV. CDR3 DNA sequence: TGTGCCAGCTCACCACAGGGGGCCTACGAGCAGTACGTC.

The gene calls are TRBV6-5 and TRBJ2-5; 10 bases align to TRBD2. J gave up 2 bases and V 7 bases, and 4 bases lay outside the gene matches. This CDR3 contains 14 residues. Per the germline V gene, CDR1 is MNHEY and CDR2 is SVGAGI. CDR3 loop: CASTSSGGQETQYF. Written as DNA, the CDR3 is TGTGCCAGCACCTCTAGCGGGGGTCAAGAGACCCAGTACTTC.

The genes are TRBV19 and TRBJ1-6, with a tentative D call TRBD1 (5 bases). CDR1 LNHDA and CDR2 SQIVND come from the germline V gene (reference sequence). The V and J ends lost 5 bases and 0 bases respectively, with 5 bases between them. The CDR3 has 14 amino acids. The CDR3 DNA follows: TGTGCCAGTAGTGGGGGCTCCTATAATTCACCCCTCCACTTT. As protein: CASSGGSYNSPLHF.

This chain links TRBV6-2 or TRBV6-3 with TRBJ2-7; D possibly corresponds to TRBD2 (6 bases). CDR3 length equals 17 residues. Looked up from germline, CDR1 is MNHEY and CDR2 is SVGEGT. Trimming shortened V by 2 bases and J by 4 bases, and 21 bases separated the two germline ends. CDR3 nucleotide sequence: TGTGCCAGCAGTTACCGCCGGGCTCGTGCAGGGAGGTACGAGCAGTACGTC. This sequence encodes CASSYRRARAGRYEQYV.